This T cell receptor (beta chain) was observed in a study of blood T cell repertoires in COVID-19. Study information: Material from acute and convalescent COVID-19 was sourced from the United States, Italy and Spain. From T cells, B-cell-depleted T cells, or PBMCs came the material, which was cDNA or gDNA.

Per the original data handling: Counts of nucleated cells, estimated from reference gene primer amplification, were obtained. TCRdb's table, derived via immunoSEQ multiplex PCR, lists solely in-frame clones and lacks some. That table gives V, J and clone size, and the DNA gave D and trimming. This table has some 31,000 clones, more than 70% appearing once. This receptor was taken from a human donor with active COVID-19. The donor label of this sample is uncertain. Sequenced sample: peripheral blood.

The CDR3 reads CASSPRGDNEQFF. The CDR3 nucleotides read TGTGCCAGCAGCCCTCGGGGGGACAATGAGCAGTTCTTC. This chain uses TRBV14 with TRBJ2-1, with 7 bases identical to TRBD2. Germline CDR1 SGHDN, CDR2 FVKESK. This CDR3 has 13 amino acids. V dropped 4 bases and J dropped 5; count of bases not matched to a gene: 2.